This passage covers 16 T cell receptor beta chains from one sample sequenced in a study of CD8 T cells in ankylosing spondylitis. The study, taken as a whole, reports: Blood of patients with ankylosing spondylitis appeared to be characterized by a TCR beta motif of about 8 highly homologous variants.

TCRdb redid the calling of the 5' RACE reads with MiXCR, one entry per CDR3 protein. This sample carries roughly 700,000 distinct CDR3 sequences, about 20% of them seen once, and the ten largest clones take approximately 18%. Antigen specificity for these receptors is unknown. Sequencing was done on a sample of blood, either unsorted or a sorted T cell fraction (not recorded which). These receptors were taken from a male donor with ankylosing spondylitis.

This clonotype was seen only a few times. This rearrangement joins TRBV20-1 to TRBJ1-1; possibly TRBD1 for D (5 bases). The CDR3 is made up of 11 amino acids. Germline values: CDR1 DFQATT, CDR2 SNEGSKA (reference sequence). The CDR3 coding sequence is TGCAGCCCCTTCGGGGCACCTGAAGCTTTCTTT. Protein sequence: CSPFGAPEAFF.

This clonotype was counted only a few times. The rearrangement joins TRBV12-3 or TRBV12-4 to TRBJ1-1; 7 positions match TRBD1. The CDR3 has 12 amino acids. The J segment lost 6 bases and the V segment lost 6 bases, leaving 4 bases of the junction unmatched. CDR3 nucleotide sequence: TGTGCCAGCAGGGAGACAGGGTCTGAAGCTTTCTTT. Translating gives CASRETGSEAFF.

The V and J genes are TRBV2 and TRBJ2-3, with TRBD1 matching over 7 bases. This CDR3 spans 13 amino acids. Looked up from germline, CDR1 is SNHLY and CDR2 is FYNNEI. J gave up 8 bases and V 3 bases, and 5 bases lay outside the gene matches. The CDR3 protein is CASSEGKGATQYF. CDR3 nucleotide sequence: TGTGCCAGCAGTGAGGGGAAGGGGGCTACGCAGTATTTT. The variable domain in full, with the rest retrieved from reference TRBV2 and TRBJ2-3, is EPEVTQTPSHQVTQMGQEVILRCVPISNHLYFYWYRQILGQKVEFLVSFYNNEISEKSEIFDDQFSVERPDGSNFTLKIRSTKLEDSAMYFCASSEGKGATQYFGPGTRLTVL.

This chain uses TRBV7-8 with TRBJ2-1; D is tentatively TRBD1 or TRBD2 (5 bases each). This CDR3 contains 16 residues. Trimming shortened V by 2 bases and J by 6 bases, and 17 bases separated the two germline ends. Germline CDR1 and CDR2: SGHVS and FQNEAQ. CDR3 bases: TGTGCCAGCAGCTTACCGGGACCCACGGGACGCAATGAGCAGTTCTTC. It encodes CASSLPGPTGRNEQFF.

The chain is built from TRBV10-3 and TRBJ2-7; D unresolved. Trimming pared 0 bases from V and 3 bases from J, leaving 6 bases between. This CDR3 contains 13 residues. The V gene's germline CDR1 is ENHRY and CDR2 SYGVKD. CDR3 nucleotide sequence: TGTGCCATCAGTGAGTCGTGGGGCTACGAGCAGTACTTC. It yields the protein CAISESWGYEQYF.

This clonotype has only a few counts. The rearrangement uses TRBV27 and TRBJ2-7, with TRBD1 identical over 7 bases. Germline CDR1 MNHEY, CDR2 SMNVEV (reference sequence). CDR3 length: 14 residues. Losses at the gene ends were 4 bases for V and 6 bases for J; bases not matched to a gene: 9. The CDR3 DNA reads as TGTGCCAGCAGTTCACCGGGACAGCGACGCGAGCAGTACTTC. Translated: CASSSPGQRREQYF.

CDR3 residues: CASSSDRTNTGELFF. The CDR3 nucleotides read TGTGCCAGCAGTTCGGACAGGACGAACACCGGGGAGCTGTTTTTT. The chain employs TRBV28 and TRBJ2-2; TRBD1 aligns across 7 bases. The trim removed 4 bases at V and 0 bases at J, leaving 2 bases unmatched. Germline V gives CDR1 MDHEN, CDR2 SYDVKM. This CDR3 has 15 amino acids.

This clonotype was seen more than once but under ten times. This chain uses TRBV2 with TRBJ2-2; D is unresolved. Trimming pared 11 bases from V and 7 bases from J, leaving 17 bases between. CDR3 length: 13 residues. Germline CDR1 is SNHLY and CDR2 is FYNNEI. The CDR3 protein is CAHTLPPSGELFF. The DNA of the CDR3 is TGTGCCCACACCCTACCTCCGAGCGGGGAGCTGTTTTTT.

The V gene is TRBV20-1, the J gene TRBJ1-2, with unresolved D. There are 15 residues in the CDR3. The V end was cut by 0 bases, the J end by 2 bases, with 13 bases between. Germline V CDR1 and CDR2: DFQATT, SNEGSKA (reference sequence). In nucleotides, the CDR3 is TGCAGTGCTAGAGATCTGCAGGTCGGGAACTATGGCTACACCTTC. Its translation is CSARDLQVGNYGYTF.

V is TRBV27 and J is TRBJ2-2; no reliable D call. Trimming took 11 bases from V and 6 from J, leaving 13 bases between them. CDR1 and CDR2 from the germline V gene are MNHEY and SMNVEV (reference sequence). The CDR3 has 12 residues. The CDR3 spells CAAYTVAGELFF. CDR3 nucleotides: TGTGCCGCATATACAGTGGCCGGGGAGCTGTTTTTT.

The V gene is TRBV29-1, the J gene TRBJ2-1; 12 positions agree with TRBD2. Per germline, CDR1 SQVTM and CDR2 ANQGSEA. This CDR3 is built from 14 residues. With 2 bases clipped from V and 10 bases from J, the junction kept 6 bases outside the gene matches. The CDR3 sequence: CSVERLAGGGEQFF. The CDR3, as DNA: TGCAGCGTTGAAAGGCTAGCGGGAGGGGGAGAGCAGTTCTTC.

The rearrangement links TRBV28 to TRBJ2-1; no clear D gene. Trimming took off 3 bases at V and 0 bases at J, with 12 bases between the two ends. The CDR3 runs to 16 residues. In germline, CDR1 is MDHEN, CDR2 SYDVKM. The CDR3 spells CASSFVAESSYNEQFF. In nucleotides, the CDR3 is TGTGCCAGCAGTTTTGTCGCGGAAAGCTCCTACAATGAGCAGTTCTTC.

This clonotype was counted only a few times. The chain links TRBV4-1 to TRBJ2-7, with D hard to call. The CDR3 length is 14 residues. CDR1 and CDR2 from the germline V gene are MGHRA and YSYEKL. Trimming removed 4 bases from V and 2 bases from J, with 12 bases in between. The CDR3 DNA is TGCGCCAGCAGCCCCTCCCCAGGAACCTACGAGCAGTACTTC. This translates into CASSPSPGTYEQYF.

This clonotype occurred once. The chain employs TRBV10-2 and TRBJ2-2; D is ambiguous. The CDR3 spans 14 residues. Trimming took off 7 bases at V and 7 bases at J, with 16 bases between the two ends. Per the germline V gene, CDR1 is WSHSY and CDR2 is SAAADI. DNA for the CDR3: TGCGCCAGCACCTATACGGGTGACGGCGGGGAGCTGTTTTTT. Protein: CASTYTGDGGELFF.

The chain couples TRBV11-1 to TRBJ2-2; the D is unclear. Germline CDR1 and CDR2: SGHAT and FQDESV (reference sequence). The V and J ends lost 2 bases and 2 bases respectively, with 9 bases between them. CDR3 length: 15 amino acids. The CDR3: CASSLLGINTGELFF. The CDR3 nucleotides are TGTGCCAGCAGCTTATTGGGGATTAACACCGGGGAGCTGTTTTTT.

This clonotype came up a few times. CDR3 in DNA: TGTGCCAGCTCACCTCTGCGGGAGGGATACAATGAGCAGTTCTTC. Amino acids: CASSPLREGYNEQFF. The chain couples TRBV18 to TRBJ2-1; 9 bases align to TRBD2. The CDR3 covers 15 residues. Looked up from germline, CDR1 is KGHSH and CDR2 is LQKENI. The V segment lost 3 bases and the J segment 4 bases; nucleotides outside the gene matches: 4. Complete variable domain (other parts from reference TRBV18 and TRBJ2-1): NAGVMQNPRHLVRRRGQEARLRCSPMKGHSHVYWYRQLPEEGLKFMVYLQKENIIDESGMPKERFSAEFPKEGPSILRIQQVVRGDSAAYFCASSPLREGYNEQFFGPGTRLTVL.